This T cell receptor (beta chain) was sequenced during a study of spatial heterogeneity in lung cancer. At least ten counts were recorded for this clonotype. Antigen: not known. This sample's time point: sample taken at primary tumor resection. One entry per CDR3 protein, called by TCRdb with MiXCR from the 5' RACE reads. Among some 7,000 distinct CDR3 sequences listed, roughly 3.5% were seen once. Study findings and constraints: Tumor mutation count correlated with how many alpha and beta TCRs expanded intratumorally.

The receptor was isolated from a male donor with early-stage non-small cell lung cancer. Sequencing used lung tumor tissue, obtained at surgery.

CDR3 loop: CASSQDGSEAFF. The CDR3, as DNA: TGTGCCAGCAGCCAAGATGGAAGTGAAGCTTTCTTT. The chain recombines TRBV3-1 with TRBJ1-1; no definite D call. The ends were cut back, 0 bases at V and 7 bases at J, with 6 bases in the middle. The CDR3 runs to 12 residues. Germline V gives CDR1 LGHDT, CDR2 YNNKEL (reference sequence).